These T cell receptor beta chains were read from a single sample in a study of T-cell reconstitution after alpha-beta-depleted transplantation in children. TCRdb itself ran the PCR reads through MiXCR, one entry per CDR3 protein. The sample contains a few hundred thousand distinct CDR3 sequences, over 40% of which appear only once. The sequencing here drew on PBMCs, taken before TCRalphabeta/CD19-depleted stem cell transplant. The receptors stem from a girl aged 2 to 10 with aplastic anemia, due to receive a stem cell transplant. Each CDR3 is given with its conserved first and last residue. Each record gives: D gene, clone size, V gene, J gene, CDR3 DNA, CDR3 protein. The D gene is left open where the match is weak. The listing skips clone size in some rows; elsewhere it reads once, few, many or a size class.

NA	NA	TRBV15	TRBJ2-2	TGTGCCACCAGCAGAACCCGGGGAACCGGGGAGCTGTTTTTT	CATSRTRGTGELFF
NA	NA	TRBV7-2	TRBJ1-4	TGTGCCAGCAGCCCTAGGGGACGGCCTAATGAAAAACTGTTTTTT	CASSPRGRPNEKLFF
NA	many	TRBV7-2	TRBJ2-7	TGTGCCAGCAGCTTAGCCCGGGCTTACGAGCAGTACTTC	CASSLARAYEQYF
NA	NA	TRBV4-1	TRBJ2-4	TGCGCCAGCAGCCTCCGACAGGACTTAGCCAAAAACATTCAGTACTTC	CASSLRQDLAKNIQYF
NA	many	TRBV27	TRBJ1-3	TGTGCCAGCAGTTTATCGGCAGGGCTGGGAAACACCATATATTTT	CASSLSAGLGNTIYF
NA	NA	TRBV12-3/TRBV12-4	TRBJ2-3	TGTGCCAGCAGCTTAGCGGTCCCCACAGATACGCAGTATTTT	CASSLAVPTDTQYF
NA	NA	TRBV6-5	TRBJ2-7	TGTGCCAGCAGCGAAACAGGGCTGGAGCAGTACTTC	CASSETGLEQYF
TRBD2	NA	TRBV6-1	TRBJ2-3	TGTGCCAGCACCTGGACTAGTCTTGGTTCGACAGATACGCAGTATTTT	CASTWTSLGSTDTQYF
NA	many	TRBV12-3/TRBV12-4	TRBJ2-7	TGTGCCAGCAGTTTTACTGGGCTGGTGCAGTACTTC	CASSFTGLVQYF
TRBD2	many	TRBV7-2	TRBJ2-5	TGTGCCAGCAGCCGGACTAGCGGGGACCCGCAGACCCAGTACTTC	CASSRTSGDPQTQYF
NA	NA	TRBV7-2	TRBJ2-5	TGTGCCAGCAGCTTATCCGGCCCCTCGACCCAGTACTTC	CASSLSGPSTQYF
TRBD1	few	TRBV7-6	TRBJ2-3	TGTGCCAGCAGCTTAGATACAGGGGGCCTCACAGATACGCAGTATTTT	CASSLDTGGLTDTQYF
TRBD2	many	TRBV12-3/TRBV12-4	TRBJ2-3	TGTGCCAGCAGTTCCTACGGGAGGGTGGGCACAGATACGCAGTATTTT	CASSSYGRVGTDTQYF
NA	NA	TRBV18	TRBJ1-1	TGTGCCAGCTCACCGGGGGCGAACACTGAAGCTTTCTTT	CASSPGANTEAFF
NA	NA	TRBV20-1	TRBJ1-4	TGCAGTGCGGAGCAGGGCCACGGCGAAAAACTGTTTTTT	CSAEQGHGEKLFF
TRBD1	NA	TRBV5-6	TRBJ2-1	TGTGCCAGCAGCCCACTTGACAGGGTCAACAATGAGCAGTTCTTC	CASSPLDRVNNEQFF
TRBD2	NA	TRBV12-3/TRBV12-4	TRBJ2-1	TGTGCCAGCAGTCCTGCGGGGGGACGGGGCAATGAGCAGTTCTTC	CASSPAGGRGNEQFF
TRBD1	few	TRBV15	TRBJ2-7	TGTGCCACCAGCGGGCGGATAGACAGGGGCAACGAGCAGTACTTC	CATSGRIDRGNEQYF
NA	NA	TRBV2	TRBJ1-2	TGTGCCATCCAATCCACGGAGCCGTTCTATGGCTACACCTTC	CAIQSTEPFYGYTF
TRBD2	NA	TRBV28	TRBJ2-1	TGTGCCAGCAGTTTATTGTCCCGGACTAGCGGGAAGAAGGCCTTCTACGGCAATGAGCAGTTCTTC	CASSLLSRTSGKKAFYGNEQFF
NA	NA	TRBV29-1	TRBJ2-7	TGCAGCGTCCGACTTGCTTCCGAGCAGTACTTC	CSVRLASEQYF
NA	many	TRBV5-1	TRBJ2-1	TGCGCCAGCACTCAGTGGGGCGGGGAAGGTGAGCAGTTCTTC	CASTQWGGEGEQFF
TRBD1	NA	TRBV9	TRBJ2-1	TGTGCCAGCAGCTTAGGGGACAGGGATCTCAATGAGCAGTTCTTC	CASSLGDRDLNEQFF
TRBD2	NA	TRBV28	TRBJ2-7	TGTGCCAGCAGGATCGGGGGGACTAGCGGGAGCCTTTTCTACGAGCAGTACTTC	CASRIGGTSGSLFYEQYF
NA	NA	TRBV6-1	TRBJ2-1	TGTGCCAGCAGTGATCGACGAGAGCAGTTCTTC	CASSDRREQFF